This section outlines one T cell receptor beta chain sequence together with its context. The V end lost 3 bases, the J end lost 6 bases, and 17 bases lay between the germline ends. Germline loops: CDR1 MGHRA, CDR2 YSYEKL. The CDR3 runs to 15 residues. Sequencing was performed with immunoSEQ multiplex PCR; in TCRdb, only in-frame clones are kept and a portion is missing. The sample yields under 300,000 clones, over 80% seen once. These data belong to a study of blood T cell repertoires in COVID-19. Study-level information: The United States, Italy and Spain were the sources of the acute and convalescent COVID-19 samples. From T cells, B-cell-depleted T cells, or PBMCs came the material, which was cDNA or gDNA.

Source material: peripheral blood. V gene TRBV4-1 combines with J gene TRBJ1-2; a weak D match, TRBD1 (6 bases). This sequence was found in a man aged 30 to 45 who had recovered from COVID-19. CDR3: CASSHENRGADGYTF. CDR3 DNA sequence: TGCGCCAGCAGCCATGAGAACCGGGGGGCGGATGGCTACACCTTC.